The sequence of this T cell receptor beta chain was determined in a study of cytomegalovirus exposure and HLA in healthy donors. Study-level points and caveats: Researchers reported in a later analysis that a missense DCLRE1C variant was tied to TCR beta V- and J-gene trimming. In an earlier analysis, most TCR beta V segments were productive about 87% or about 30% of the time. The study labeled under 200 TCR beta chains cytomegalovirus-associated.

Germline assignment: CDR1 SGDLS and CDR2 YYNGEE. Trimming stripped 4 bases from V and 8 bases from J, with 16 bases between. CDR3 length equals 14 residues. Comment on this clone: Its antigen is unidentified.

PCR was performed using 60 Vbeta and 13 Jbeta primers. TCRdb keeps only in-frame clones here, not all; method: immunoSEQ multiplex PCR. This sample carries fewer than 250,000 clones, roughly 77% of them seen once, and the ten largest clones take about 4.8%. J is TRBJ2-1 and V is TRBV9, with TRBD2 as a possible D gene (6 bases). This TCR derives from a man between 25 and 39 years old in good health and CMV-seropositive. Sequenced sample: PBMCs. The CDR3 loop is CASSPGVPAHEQFF. In DNA form, the CDR3 reads TGTGCCAGCAGCCCGGGAGTCCCGGCCCATGAGCAGTTCTTC.